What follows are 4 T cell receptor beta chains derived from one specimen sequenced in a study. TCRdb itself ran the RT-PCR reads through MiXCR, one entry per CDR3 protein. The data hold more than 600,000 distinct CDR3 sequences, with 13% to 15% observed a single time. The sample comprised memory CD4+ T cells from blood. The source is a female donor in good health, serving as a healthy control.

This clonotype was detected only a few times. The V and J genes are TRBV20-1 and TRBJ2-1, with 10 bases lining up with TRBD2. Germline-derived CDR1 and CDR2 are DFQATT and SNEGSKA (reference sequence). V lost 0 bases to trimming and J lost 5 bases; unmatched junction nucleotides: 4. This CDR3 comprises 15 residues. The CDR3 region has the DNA TGCAGTGCTAGAGATCCAACTAGCGGGGACAATGAGCAGTTCTTC. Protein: CSARDPTSGDNEQFF.

CDR3 protein: CASSVLWREKLFF. The CDR3 DNA sequence: TGCGCCAGCAGCGTGTTATGGAGGGAAAAACTGTTTTTT. The V and J genes are TRBV5-1 and TRBJ1-4; D not certain. The germline gives CDR1 SGHRS, CDR2 YFSETQ. The CDR3 sequence is 13 residues long. V shed 4 bases and J shed 8 bases, with 12 bases lying between them.

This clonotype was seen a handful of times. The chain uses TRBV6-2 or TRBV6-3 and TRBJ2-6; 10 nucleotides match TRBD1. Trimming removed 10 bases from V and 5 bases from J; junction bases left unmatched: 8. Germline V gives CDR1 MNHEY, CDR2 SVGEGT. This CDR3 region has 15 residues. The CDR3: CATLRGQGWANVLTF. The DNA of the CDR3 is TGTGCCACCCTCCGGGGACAGGGGTGGGCCAACGTCCTGACTTTC.

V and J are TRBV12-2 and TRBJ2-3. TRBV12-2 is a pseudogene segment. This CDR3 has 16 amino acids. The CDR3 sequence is CASRLELAGVLDTQYF. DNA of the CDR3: TGTGCAAGTCGCTTAGAGCTAGCGGGAGTTCTGGATACGCAGTATTTT.